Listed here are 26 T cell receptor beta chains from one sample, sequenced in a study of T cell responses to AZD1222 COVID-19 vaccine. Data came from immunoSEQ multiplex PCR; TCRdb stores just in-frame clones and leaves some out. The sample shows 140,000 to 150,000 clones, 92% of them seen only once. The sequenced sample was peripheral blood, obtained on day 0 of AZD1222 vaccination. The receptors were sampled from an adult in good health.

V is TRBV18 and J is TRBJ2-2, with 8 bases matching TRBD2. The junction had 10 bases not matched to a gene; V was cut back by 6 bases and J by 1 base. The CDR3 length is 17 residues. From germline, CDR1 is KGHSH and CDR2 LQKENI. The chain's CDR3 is CASSEQAGGLNTGELFF. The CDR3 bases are TGTGCCAGCTCCGAACAGGCGGGAGGATTGAACACCGGGGAGCTGTTTTTT.

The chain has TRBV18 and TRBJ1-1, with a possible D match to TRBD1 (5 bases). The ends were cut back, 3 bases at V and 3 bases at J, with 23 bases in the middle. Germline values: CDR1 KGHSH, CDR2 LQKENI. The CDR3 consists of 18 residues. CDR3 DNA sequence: TGTGCCAGCTCACCCCGAAGCATGGATGGGGCGAGGGACACTGAAGCTTTCTTT. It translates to CASSPRSMDGARDTEAFF.

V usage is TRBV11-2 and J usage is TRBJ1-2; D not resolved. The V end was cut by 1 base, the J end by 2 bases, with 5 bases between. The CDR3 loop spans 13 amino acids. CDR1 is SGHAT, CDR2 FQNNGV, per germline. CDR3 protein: CASSLGFNYGYTF. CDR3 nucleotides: TGTGCCAGCAGCTTAGGATTCAACTATGGCTACACCTTC.

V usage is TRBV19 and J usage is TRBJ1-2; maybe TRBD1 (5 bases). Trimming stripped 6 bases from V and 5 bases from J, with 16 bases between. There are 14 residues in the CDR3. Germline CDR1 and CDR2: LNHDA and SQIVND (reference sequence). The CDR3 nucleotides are TGTGCCAGTAGGGCTGGTGCTGACAGATATGGCTACACCTTC. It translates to CASRAGADRYGYTF.

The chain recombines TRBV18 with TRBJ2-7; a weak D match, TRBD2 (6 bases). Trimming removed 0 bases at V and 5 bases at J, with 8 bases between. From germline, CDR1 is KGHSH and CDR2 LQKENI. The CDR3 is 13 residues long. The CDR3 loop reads CASSPPASDEQYF. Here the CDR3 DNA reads TGTGCCAGCTCACCACCTGCTAGCGACGAGCAGTACTTC.

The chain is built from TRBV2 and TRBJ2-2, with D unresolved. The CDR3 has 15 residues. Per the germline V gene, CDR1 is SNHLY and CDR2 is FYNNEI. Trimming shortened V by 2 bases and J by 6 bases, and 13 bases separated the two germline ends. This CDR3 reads CASSEKAAISGELFF. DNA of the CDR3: TGTGCCAGCAGTGAAAAGGCTGCTATCTCCGGGGAGCTGTTTTTT.

CDR3 region: CASSPRGPGTEAFF. DNA of the CDR3: TGTGCCAGCAGCCCGCGGGGGCCAGGGACTGAAGCTTTCTTT. V and J are TRBV14 and TRBJ1-1; D is perhaps TRBD1 (6 bases). This CDR3 region has 14 residues. CDR1 is SGHDN and CDR2 is FVKESK in the germline V gene. V was trimmed by 4 bases and J by 5 bases, leaving 14 bases between them.

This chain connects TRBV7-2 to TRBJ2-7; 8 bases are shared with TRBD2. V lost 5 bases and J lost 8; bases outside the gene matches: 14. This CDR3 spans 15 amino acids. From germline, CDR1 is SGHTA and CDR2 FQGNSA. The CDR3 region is CASSPNGGAPSQQYF. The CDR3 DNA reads TGTGCCAGCAGCCCGAACGGGGGGGCCCCCTCCCAGCAGTACTTC.

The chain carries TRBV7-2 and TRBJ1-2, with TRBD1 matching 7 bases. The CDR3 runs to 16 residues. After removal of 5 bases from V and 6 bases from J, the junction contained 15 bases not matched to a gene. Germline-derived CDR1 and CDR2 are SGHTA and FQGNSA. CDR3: CASSPVVWTGSDGYTF. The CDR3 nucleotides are TGTGCCAGCAGCCCAGTAGTATGGACAGGCAGCGATGGCTACACCTTC.

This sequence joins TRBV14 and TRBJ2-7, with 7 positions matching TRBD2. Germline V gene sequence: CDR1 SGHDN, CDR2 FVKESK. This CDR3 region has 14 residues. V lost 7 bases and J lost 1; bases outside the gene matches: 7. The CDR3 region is CASTPGSGSYEQYF. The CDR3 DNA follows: TGTGCCAGCACCCCGGGTAGCGGGTCCTACGAGCAGTACTTC.

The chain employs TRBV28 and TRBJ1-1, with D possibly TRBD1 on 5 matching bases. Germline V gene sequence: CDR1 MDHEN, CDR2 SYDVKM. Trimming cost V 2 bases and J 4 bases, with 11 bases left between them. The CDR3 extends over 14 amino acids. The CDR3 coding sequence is TGTGCCAGCAGTTTACTGGGCGGGGCCACTGAAGCTTTCTTT. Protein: CASSLLGGATEAFF.

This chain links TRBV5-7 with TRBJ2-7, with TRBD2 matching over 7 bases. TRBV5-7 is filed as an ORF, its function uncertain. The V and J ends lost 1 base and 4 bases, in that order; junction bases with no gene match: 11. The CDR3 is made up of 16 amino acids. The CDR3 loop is CASSLMGGEEGYEQYF. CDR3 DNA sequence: TGTGCCAGCAGCTTGATGGGGGGGGAGGAAGGGTACGAGCAGTACTTC.

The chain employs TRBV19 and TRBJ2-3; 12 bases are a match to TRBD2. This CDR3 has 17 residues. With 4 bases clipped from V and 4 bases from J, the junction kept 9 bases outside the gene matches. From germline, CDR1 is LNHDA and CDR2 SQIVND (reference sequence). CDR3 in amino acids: CASSTSRLAGDPDTQYF. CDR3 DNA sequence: TGTGCCAGTAGTACAAGCCGACTAGCGGGAGACCCAGATACGCAGTATTTT.

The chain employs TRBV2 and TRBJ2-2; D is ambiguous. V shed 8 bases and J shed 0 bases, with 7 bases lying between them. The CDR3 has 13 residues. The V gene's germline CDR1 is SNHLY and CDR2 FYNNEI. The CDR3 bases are TGTGCCAGCCGAGTGGCGAACACCGGGGAGCTGTTTTTT. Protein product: CASRVANTGELFF.

CDR3: CASSLKGVASAYEQYF. The CDR3 bases are TGTGCCAGCAGCCTCAAGGGGGTAGCGAGCGCCTACGAGCAGTACTTC. V is TRBV3-1 (or the pseudogene TRBV3-2) and J is TRBJ2-7; maybe TRBD1 (6 bases). The ends were cut back, 4 bases at V and 2 bases at J, with 18 bases in the middle. The CDR3 totals 16 residues. Germline V gene sequence: CDR1 LGHDT, CDR2 YNNKEL (reference sequence).

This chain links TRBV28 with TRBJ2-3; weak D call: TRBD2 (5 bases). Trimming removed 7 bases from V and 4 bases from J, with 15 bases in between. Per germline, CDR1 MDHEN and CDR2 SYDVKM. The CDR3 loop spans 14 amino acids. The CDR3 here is CASILGNLPDTQYF. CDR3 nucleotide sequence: TGTGCCAGCATCCTCGGGAACCTTCCAGATACGCAGTATTTT.

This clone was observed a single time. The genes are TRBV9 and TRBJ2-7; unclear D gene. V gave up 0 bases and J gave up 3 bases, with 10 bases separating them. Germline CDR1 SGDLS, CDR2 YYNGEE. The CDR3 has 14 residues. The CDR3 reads CASSVANGNYEQYF. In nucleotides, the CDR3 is TGTGCCAGCAGCGTAGCTAACGGCAACTACGAGCAGTACTTC.

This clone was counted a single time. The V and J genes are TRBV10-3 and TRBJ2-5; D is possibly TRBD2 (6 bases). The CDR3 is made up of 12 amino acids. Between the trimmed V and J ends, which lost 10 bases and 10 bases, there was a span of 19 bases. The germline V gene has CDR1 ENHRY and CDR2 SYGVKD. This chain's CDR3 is CATTGGKEDQYF. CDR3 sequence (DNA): TGTGCCACGACTGGAGGGAAGGAGGACCAGTACTTC.

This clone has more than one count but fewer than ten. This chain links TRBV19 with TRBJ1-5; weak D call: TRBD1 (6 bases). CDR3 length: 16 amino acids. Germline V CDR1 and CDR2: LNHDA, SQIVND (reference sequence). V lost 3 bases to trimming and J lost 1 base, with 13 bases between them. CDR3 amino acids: CASSIGNRVSNQPQHF. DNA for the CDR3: TGTGCCAGTAGTATCGGAAACAGGGTGAGCAATCAGCCCCAGCATTTT.

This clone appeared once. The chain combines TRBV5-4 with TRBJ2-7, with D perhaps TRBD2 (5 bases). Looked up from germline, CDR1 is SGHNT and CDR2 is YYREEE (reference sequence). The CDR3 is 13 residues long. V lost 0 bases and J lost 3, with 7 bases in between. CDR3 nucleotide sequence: TGTGCCAGCAGCTTGGCAACTAGCTACGAGCAGTACTTC. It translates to CASSLATSYEQYF.

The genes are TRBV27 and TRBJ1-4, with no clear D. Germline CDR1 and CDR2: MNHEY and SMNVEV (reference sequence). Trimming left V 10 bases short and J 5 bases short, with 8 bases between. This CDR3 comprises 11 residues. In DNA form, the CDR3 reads TGTGCCATTCATCCAAATGAAAAACTGTTTTTT. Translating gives CAIHPNEKLFF.

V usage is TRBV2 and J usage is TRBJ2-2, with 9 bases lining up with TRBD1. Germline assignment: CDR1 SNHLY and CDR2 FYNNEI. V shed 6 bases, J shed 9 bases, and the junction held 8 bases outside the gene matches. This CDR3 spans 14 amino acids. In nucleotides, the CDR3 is TGTGCCAGCAGGGAGGGACAGGGATTCCGGGAGCTGTTTTTT. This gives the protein CASREGQGFRELFF. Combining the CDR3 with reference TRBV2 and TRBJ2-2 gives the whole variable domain EPEVTQTPSHQVTQMGQEVILRCVPISNHLYFYWYRQILGQKVEFLVSFYNNEISEKSEIFDDQFSVERPDGSNFTLKIRSTKLEDSAMYFCASREGQGFRELFFGEGSRLTVL.

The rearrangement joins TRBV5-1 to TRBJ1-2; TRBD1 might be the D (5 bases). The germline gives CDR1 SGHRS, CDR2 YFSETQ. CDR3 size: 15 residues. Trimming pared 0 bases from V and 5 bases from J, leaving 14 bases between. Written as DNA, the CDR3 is TGCGCCAGCAGCTTGGCTGTGGGGACTGATTATGGCTACACCTTC. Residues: CASSLAVGTDYGYTF.

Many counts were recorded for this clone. The CDR3 nucleotides are TGTGCCAGCAGCGTTAGGGCCCGGGAGGGCCTCAATGAGCAGTTCTTC. Translating it yields CASSVRAREGLNEQFF. The rearrangement links TRBV9 to TRBJ2-1; TRBD2 matches 8 bases. With V trimmed by 2 bases and J by 6 bases, 10 bases remained unmatched. Germline CDR1 SGDLS, CDR2 YYNGEE. The CDR3 consists of 16 residues. Together with reference TRBV9 and TRBJ2-1, the CDR3 gives the full variable domain: DSGVTQTPKHLITATGQRVTLRCSPRSGDLSVYWYQQSLDQGLQFLIQYYNGEERAKGNILERFSAQQFPDLHSELNLSSLELGDSALYFCASSVRAREGLNEQFFGPGTRLTVL.

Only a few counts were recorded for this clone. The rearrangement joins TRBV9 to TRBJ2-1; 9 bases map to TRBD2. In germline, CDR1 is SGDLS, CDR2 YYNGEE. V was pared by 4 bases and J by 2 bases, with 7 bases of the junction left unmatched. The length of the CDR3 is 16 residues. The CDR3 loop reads CASSPARLAAYNEQFF. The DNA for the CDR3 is TGTGCCAGCAGCCCAGCCCGACTAGCGGCCTACAATGAGCAGTTCTTC.

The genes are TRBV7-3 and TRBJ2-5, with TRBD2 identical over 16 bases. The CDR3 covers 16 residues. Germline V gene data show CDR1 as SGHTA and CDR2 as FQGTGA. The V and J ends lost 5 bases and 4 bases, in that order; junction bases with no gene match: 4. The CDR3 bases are TGTGCCAGCAGCCGGGGACTAGCGGGAGGGGGAGAGACCCAGTACTTC. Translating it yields CASSRGLAGGGETQYF.